The clone carrying this T cell receptor (beta chain) has only a few counts. Time point here: pre-sensitization, week 0. Treatment described: therapeutic diphenylcyclopropenone sensitization with weekly scalp DPC. The data derive from a study of human T cells and chemical hapten exposure. V gave up 11 bases and J gave up 8 bases; unmatched junction bases: 8. There are 13 residues in the CDR3. Germline V gene data show CDR1 as ENHRY and CDR2 as SYGVKD. TCRdb reanalysed the RACE reads using MiXCR and keeps one entry per CDR3 protein. Of about 270,000 distinct CDR3 sequences listed, roughly 7.7% were seen once; the top ten hold more than 0.95%.

Sequenced material: whole blood, taken in connection with sensitization to the hapten diphenylcyclopropenone (DPC). The receptor was derived from a man younger than 35 with alopecia areata. Some clones in this sample may be carry-over from other donors' samples. This chain connects TRBV10-3 to TRBJ1-6; 8 positions agree with TRBD1. CDR3 region: CALGQGIDSPLHF. The CDR3 DNA follows: TGTGCCCTAGGACAGGGCATCGATTCACCCCTCCACTTT.